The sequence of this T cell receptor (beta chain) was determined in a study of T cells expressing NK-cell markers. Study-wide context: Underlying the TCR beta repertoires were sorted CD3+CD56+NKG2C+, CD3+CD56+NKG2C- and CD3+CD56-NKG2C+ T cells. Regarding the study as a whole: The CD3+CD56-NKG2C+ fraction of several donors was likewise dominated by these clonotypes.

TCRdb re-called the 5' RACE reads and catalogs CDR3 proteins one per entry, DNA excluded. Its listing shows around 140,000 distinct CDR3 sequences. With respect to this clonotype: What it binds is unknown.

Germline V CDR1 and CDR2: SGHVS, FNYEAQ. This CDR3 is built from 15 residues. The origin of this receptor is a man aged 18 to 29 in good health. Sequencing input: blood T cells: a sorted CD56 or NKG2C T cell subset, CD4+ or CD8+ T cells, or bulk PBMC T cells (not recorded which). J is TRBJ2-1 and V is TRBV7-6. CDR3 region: CASSSIGNYGNEQFF.